This T cell receptor (beta chain) originates from a study of blood T cell repertoires in COVID-19. As for the study in general: Samples of COVID-19 (acute and convalescent) were obtained from the United States, Italy and Spain. PBMCs, B-cell-depleted T cells, or T cells were the source of the cDNA or gDNA that made up the material.

The length of the CDR3 is 16 residues. CDR1 is LGHNT, CDR2 FRNRAP, per germline. The J segment lost 1 base and the V segment lost 0 bases, leaving 2 bases of the junction unmatched. As originally analysed: Scientists estimated how many nucleated cells there were by amplifying reference gene primers. TCRdb's copy holds only in-frame clones and misses some; the assay was immunoSEQ multiplex PCR. V and J calls and clone size are those listed in that table; D and trimming were worked out from the DNA. The repertoire includes more than 250,000 clones, roughly 90% of them detected once, and under 8% sits in the top ten.

This clonotype was sampled from a man aged 18-30 years who had recovered from COVID-19. The source material was peripheral blood. The J gene is TRBJ2-5, the V gene TRBV12-5, with 10 bases fitting TRBD2. CDR3 DNA sequence: TGTGCTAGTGGTTTGGTACCTAGCGGGGGCCAAGAGACCCAGTACTTC. It encodes CASGLVPSGGQETQYF.